Described below is a single T cell receptor (beta chain) sequence and its context. The antigen remains undetermined. TCRdb analysed the 5' RACE reads with MiXCR anew, one entry per CDR3 protein. The table shows 10,000 or so distinct CDR3 sequences, with about 9% occurring only once. The data derive from a study of spatial heterogeneity in lung cancer. In the study overall: Each unique TCR and UMI combination was seen more than ten times on average in raw reads.

The time point here: sample taken at primary tumor resection. Samples came from roughly 72 TRACERx patients with untreated early-stage lung cancer. From tumor, nontumor lung or frozen PBMC, whole RNA was taken unsorted for sequencing. CDR3 size: 15 residues. J was trimmed by 7 bases and V by 3 bases; bases with no gene match: 9. The V gene's germline CDR1 is MGHRA and CDR2 YSYEKL. Study observations and caveats: Tumors with more nonsynonymous mutations had more expanded intratumoral alpha and beta TCRs.

The rearrangement links TRBV4-1 to TRBJ2-7, with 10 bases matching TRBD1. The source is a female donor with early-stage non-small cell lung cancer. The specimen was lung tumor tissue, collected at surgery. CDR3 nucleotides: TGCGCCAGCAGCCACTTACGACAGGGGGCGATTGAGCAGTACTTC. It is translated as CASSHLRQGAIEQYF.